Below are 7 T cell receptor beta chains sequenced from a single sample in a study of T cells after yellow fever vaccination. A single record per CDR3 protein comes from TCRdb applying MiXCR to the 5' RACE reads. The data show around 120,000 distinct CDR3 sequences, 13% to 15% seen once. The sequencing used CD8+ T cells sorted from PBMCs, collected 5 days after the yellow fever booster vaccination. These receptors came from a man between 18 and 29 years old who received the YFV17D yellow fever vaccine.

This clonotype appeared a few times. At one boundary the junction diverges from the germline segment, which might be a read error. The gene calls are TRBV20-1 and TRBJ2-7; 11 bases align to TRBD2. Per the germline V gene, CDR1 is DFQATT and CDR2 is SNEGSKA (reference sequence). This CDR3 spans 12 amino acids. This CDR3 is CSTSGSTYEQYF. The CDR3 DNA reads TGCAGTACTAGCGGGAGCACCTACGAGCAGTACTTC.

The table lists this clonotype with a count of one. The J gene is TRBJ1-1, the V gene TRBV4-1; D ambiguous. This CDR3 spans 15 amino acids. CDR1 and CDR2 from the germline V gene are MGHRA and YSYEKL. Trimming shortened V by 3 bases and J by 0 bases, and 11 bases separated the two germline ends. This chain's CDR3 is CASSQEGPLNTEAFF. CDR3 nucleotides: TGCGCCAGCAGCCAGGAAGGACCCTTGAACACTGAAGCTTTCTTT.

The chain links TRBV19 to TRBJ2-7; 11 bases are a match to TRBD2. Per the germline V gene, CDR1 is LNHDA and CDR2 is SQIVND (reference sequence). The CDR3 has 14 amino acids. The V gene end was trimmed by 5 bases and the J gene end by 3 bases; junction bases not matched to a gene: 3. The CDR3 DNA reads TGTGCCAGTAGTTCGCTAGCGGGGGGCTACGAGCAGTACTTC. Its protein product is CASSSLAGGYEQYF.

The chain joins TRBV21-1 to TRBJ1-1; TRBD1, the table's D call, lacks a check against the DNA. TRBV21-1 is deemed a pseudogene. The CDR3 loop spans 15 amino acids. Written as DNA, the CDR3 is TGTGCCAGCAGCATATGGGACAGAGGGAACACTGAAGCTTTCTTT. It translates to CASSIWDRGNTEAFF.

This clonotype has a handful of counts. The chain combines TRBV6-5 with TRBJ2-7; TRBD2 is a possible D gene (5 bases). With 4 bases removed from V and 0 bases from J, the gap between germline ends came to 16 bases. The CDR3 length is 16 residues. From germline, CDR1 is MNHEY and CDR2 SVGAGI. The CDR3 DNA reads as TGTGCCAGCAGTTCCCCGGGGAAAAGCGGCTCCTACGAGCAGTACGTC. Its protein product is CASSSPGKSGSYEQYV.

DNA of the CDR3: TGTGCCAGCAGCCAAGAGGATAATGTCCTGACCTATGGCTACACCTTC. This codes for CASSQEDNVLTYGYTF. This chain connects TRBV4-2 to TRBJ1-2; no clear D. Trimming left V 0 bases short and J 4 bases short, with 15 bases between. The CDR3 is made up of 16 amino acids. Germline V gene lookup returns CDR1 LGHNA and CDR2 YNFKEQ.

This clonotype has more than one count but fewer than ten. V and J are TRBV7-2 and TRBJ1-4; weak D call: TRBD1 (6 bases). V shed 1 base and J shed 8 bases, with 14 bases lying between them. Per the germline V gene, CDR1 is SGHTA and CDR2 is FQGNSA. The CDR3 runs to 15 residues. The CDR3 region is CASSLDPGGGEKLFF. Written as DNA, the CDR3 is TGTGCCAGCAGCTTAGATCCTGGGGGCGGGGAAAAACTGTTTTTT.